Sequencing of this T cell receptor (beta chain) was carried out in a study of CD8 T cells in ankylosing spondylitis. TCRdb processed the 5' RACE reads anew with MiXCR; each CDR3 protein has one entry. The table lists 200,000 to 300,000 distinct CDR3 sequences, roughly 10% of them singletons. Germline-derived CDR1 and CDR2 are KGHDR and SFDVKD. Trimming stripped 3 bases from V and 5 bases from J, with 16 bases between. The CDR3 has 15 amino acids. This clonotype was picked up many times. This sequence originates from a male donor with ankylosing spondylitis or in good health (not recorded which). The specimen was blood, either unsorted or a sorted T cell fraction (not recorded which). The V call is TRBV24-1, the J call TRBJ2-7, with a possible D match to TRBD1 (5 bases). The CDR3 spells CATSDSETVVDEQYF. The CDR3 DNA is TGTGCCACCAGTGATAGTGAGACAGTTGTCGACGAGCAGTACTTC.